This T cell receptor (beta chain) was identified during a study of blood T cell repertoires in COVID-19 (TCRdb year 2020). As for the study more broadly: Samples from collaborators originated in the United States, Italy and Spain and spanned both the acute and convalescent phases of COVID-19. The material from the prospective study consisted of cDNA or gDNA derived from T cells, B-cell-depleted T cells, or PBMCs. HLA class I and class II types, where available, came from metadata supplied by the sample provider rather than from assay-based typing. Samples came from the ongoing ImmuneRACE study (first 160 participants) plus 1,254 subjects from 6 global collaborators. Nearly every sample came with metadata listing a de-identified subject ID, COVID-19 status, age in years and sex. The dataset comprised deeply sampled blood TCRbeta repertoires from subjects exposed to, actively infected with, or recovered from COVID-19. The repertoires were released in a freely available public database intended as a resource for research on the immune response to SARS-CoV-2.

The immunoSEQ Assay, a bias-controlled multiplex PCR, was used to amplify TCRbeta CDR3 regions from genomic DNA. On the study's bioinformatics: The number of nucleated cells in each sample was estimated by amplification of reference gene primers within the assay. Sequence reads were collapsed and filtered to measure the absolute abundance of every unique TCRbeta CDR3 rearrangement. For each sample, productive Simpson clonality was calculated as the square root of Simpson's diversity index across productive rearrangements. TCRdb holds this immuneACCESS table with in-frame rearrangements only. Some clones are missing; in checked studies, unresolved V genes explain under half, and the rest has no known cause. V and J calls plus clone size are reproduced from that table; the DNA served to infer D and trimming. The sample data list tens of thousands of clones, and 75% to 80% of these were observed just once. Jointly, the top ten make up around 42% of the sample.

V is reduced by 6 bases and J by 7 bases, leaving a spacing of 13 bases between them. From a lookup of the germline V gene, CDR1 and CDR2 are MDHEN and SYDVKM. The CDR3, cysteine through phenylalanine, is 14 amino acids long. The sequence is cut down to CDR3 DNA, 42 bases in frame from base 1. Whole blood was collected in K2EDTA tubes by collaborating institutions according to the institutions' own protocols. For TCRbeta analysis, collaborator samples were shipped as frozen whole blood, as isolated PBMCs, or as DNA extracted from either sample type. Note on this clone: It lacks a known antigen. No per-base quality is available; no much larger clone lies one base away.

Findings and caveats that apply to the study as a whole: Clinical and demographic metadata were provided uncurated, with the amount varying by source and participant.

The sequence was obtained from a man between 65 and 85 years old with active or convalescent COVID-19. The chain uses TRBV28 and TRBJ1-6, with the D gene not confidently named. The material sequenced was peripheral blood. The CDR3 is CASSLRVQNSPLHF. The sequenced DNA: TGTGCCAGCAGCTTACGGGTCCAAAATTCACCCCTCCACTTT.